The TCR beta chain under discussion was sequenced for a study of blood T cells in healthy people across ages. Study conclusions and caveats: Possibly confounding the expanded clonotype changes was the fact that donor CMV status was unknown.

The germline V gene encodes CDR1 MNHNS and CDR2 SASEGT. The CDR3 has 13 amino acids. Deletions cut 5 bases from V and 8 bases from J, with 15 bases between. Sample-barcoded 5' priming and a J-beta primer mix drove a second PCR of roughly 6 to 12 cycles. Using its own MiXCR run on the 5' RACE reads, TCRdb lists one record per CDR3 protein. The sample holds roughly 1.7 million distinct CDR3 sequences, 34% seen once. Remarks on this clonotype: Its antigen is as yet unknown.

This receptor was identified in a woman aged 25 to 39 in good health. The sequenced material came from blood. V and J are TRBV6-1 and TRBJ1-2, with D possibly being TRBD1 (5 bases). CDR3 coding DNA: TGTGCCAGCAGTACCGGGGGATCGGAGGGCTACACCTTC. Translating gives CASSTGGSEGYTF.